The 3 T cell receptor beta chains below come from one sample, sequenced in a study of blood T cell repertoires in COVID-19. TCRdb's table, derived via immunoSEQ multiplex PCR, lists solely in-frame clones and lacks some. This table holds approximately 130,000 clones, approximately 77% found once. Source material: peripheral blood. These receptors were collected from a man older than 75 with acute or convalescent COVID-19.

The V and J genes are TRBV5-1 and TRBJ1-1; possible D gene TRBD1, 5 bases. V gave up 4 bases and J gave up 5 bases, with 15 bases separating them. Germline CDR1 and CDR2: SGHRS and YFSETQ. CDR3 length: 14 amino acids. The CDR3: CASSRVGGGTEAFF. CDR3 bases: TGCGCCAGCAGCCGGGTGGGGGGAGGAACTGAAGCTTTCTTT.

The chain employs TRBV15 and TRBJ1-1, with TRBD1 matching 7 bases. V trimming: 3 bases; J trimming: 3 bases; junction bases outside the gene matches: 19. The CDR3 covers 19 residues. CDR1 is LNHNV and CDR2 is YYDKDF in the germline V gene (reference sequence). The CDR3 is CATSRLNLPRRDRYTEAFF. The CDR3 DNA is TGTGCCACCAGCAGGCTAAATCTCCCTCGTCGGGACAGATACACTGAAGCTTTCTTT.

V is TRBV11-2 and J is TRBJ2-7, with D tentatively TRBD2 (7 bases). The CDR3 is made up of 16 amino acids. Trimming cost V 1 base and J 4 bases, with 17 bases left between them. CDR1 and CDR2 from the germline V gene are SGHAT and FQNNGV. The chain's CDR3 is CASSLGGGRLVYEQYF. CDR3 in DNA: TGTGCCAGCAGCTTAGGGGGGGGGCGGTTAGTTTACGAGCAGTACTTC.